These 20 T cell receptor beta chains share one sample of origin, sequenced in a study of cytomegalovirus exposure and HLA in healthy donors. The PCR ran on 60 Vbeta and 13 Jbeta primers. The assay was immunoSEQ multiplex PCR, and TCRdb's table has in-frame clones only and misses some. The data hold 35,000 to 45,000 clones, with around 70% observed a single time. The sample taken for sequencing was PBMCs. The receptors stem from a woman in her 30s in good health and CMV-seronegative.

This clone was observed a single time. The chain links TRBV30 to TRBJ2-5, with D maybe TRBD2 (5 bases). This CDR3 contains 14 residues. Germline assignment: CDR1 GTSNPN and CDR2 SVGIG (reference sequence). The V end lost 3 bases, the J end lost 0 bases, and 11 bases lay between the germline ends. The CDR3 sequence: CAWRLTGNQETQYF. CDR3 coding DNA: TGTGCCTGGAGATTGACGGGGAACCAAGAGACCCAGTACTTC.

The chain recombines TRBV30 with TRBJ2-4; D not certain. The CDR3 consists of 15 residues. Trimming removed 0 bases from V and 0 bases from J, with 9 bases in between. From germline, CDR1 is GTSNPN and CDR2 SVGIG (reference sequence). CDR3 protein: CAWSVQLLAKNIQYF. CDR3 coding DNA: TGTGCCTGGAGTGTACAGTTACTAGCCAAAAACATTCAGTACTTC.

This rearrangement joins TRBV4-2 to TRBJ2-1; TRBD2 matches at 13 bases. Germline CDR1 is LGHNA and CDR2 is YNFKEQ. The CDR3 is made up of 19 amino acids. Losses at the gene ends were 1 base for V and 7 bases for J; bases not matched to a gene: 13. DNA for the CDR3: TGTGCCAGCAGCCAAGGGACTAGCGGGAGTTTGTCGGTCTGGAATGAGCAGTTCTTC. Translation: CASSQGTSGSLSVWNEQFF.

The chain recombines TRBV28 with TRBJ1-4, with D possibly TRBD1 on 5 matching bases. The CDR3 contains 15 residues. The V gene lost 3 bases and the J gene lost 0 bases, with 8 bases spanning the gap. Germline CDR1 MDHEN, CDR2 SYDVKM. CDR3 loop: CASSFGGATNEKLFF. The CDR3 DNA follows: TGTGCCAGCAGTTTTGGAGGGGCAACTAATGAAAAACTGTTTTTT.

V is TRBV19 and J is TRBJ1-5; 9 bases map to TRBD1. The V gene end was trimmed by 1 base and the J gene end by 16 bases; junction bases not matched to a gene: 11. CDR1 is LNHDA and CDR2 is SQIVND in the germline V gene (reference sequence). The CDR3 totals 14 residues. CDR3 region: CASSIGGQGPLGHF. CDR3 DNA: TGTGCCAGTAGTATAGGGGGACAGGGCCCGCTCGGACATTTT. Full variable domain (outside the CDR3, taken from reference TRBV19 and TRBJ1-5): DGGITQSPKYLFRKEGQNVTLSCEQNLNHDAMYWYRQDPGQGLRLIYYSQIVNDFQKGDIAEGYSVSREKKESFPLTVTSAQKNPTAFYLCASSIGGQGPLGHFGDGTRLSIL.

This clone was counted a few times. The V gene is TRBV6-5, the J gene TRBJ2-7, with 8 nucleotides matching TRBD1. The CDR3 consists of 15 residues. Unmatched junction bases numbered 10, after V lost 4 bases and J lost 5 bases. Germline V lookup: CDR1 MNHEY, CDR2 SVGAGI. The CDR3 reads CASSWFGQGSNEQYF. Written as DNA, the CDR3 is TGTGCCAGCAGTTGGTTTGGACAGGGTAGCAACGAGCAGTACTTC.

V is TRBV7-9 and J is TRBJ2-3; TRBD1 aligns across 7 bases. V trimming: 3 bases; J trimming: 2 bases; junction bases outside the gene matches: 5. CDR1 SEHNR and CDR2 FQNEAQ come from the germline V gene (reference sequence). CDR3 length equals 15 residues. CDR3: CASSFGQENTDTQYF. DNA of the CDR3: TGTGCCAGCAGCTTCGGACAGGAGAACACAGATACGCAGTATTTT.

The chain combines TRBV7-8 with TRBJ2-7; unclear D gene. CDR1 and CDR2 (germline): SGHVS, FQNEAQ. Deletions cut 4 bases from V and 3 bases from J, with 10 bases between. The CDR3 runs to 13 residues. The CDR3 nucleotides read TGTGCCAGCAGCTCGGAGTCCGGCTACGAGCAGTACTTC. Translated: CASSSESGYEQYF. Combining the CDR3 with reference TRBV7-8 and TRBJ2-7 gives the whole variable domain GAGVSQSPRYKVAKRGQDVALRCDPISGHVSLFWYQQALGQGPEFLTYFQNEAQLDKSGLPSDRFFAERPEGSVSTLKIQRTQQEDSAVYLCASSSESGYEQYFGPGTRLTVT.

The table lists this clone with many counts. The CDR3 is CAWSTDRVEYF. CDR3 nucleotides: TGTGCCTGGAGTACTGACAGGGTGGAGTACTTC. The J gene is TRBJ2-7, the V gene TRBV30, with 7 bases lining up with TRBD1. V lost 2 bases to trimming and J lost 11 bases; unmatched junction nucleotides: 6. The germline gives CDR1 GTSNPN, CDR2 SVGIG (reference sequence). The CDR3 is 11 amino acids.

The J gene is TRBJ1-4, the V gene TRBV28; D uncertain. This CDR3 spans 16 amino acids. Germline V gene lookup returns CDR1 MDHEN and CDR2 SYDVKM. With 6 bases removed from V and 5 bases from J, the gap between germline ends came to 19 bases. The CDR3 loop is CASRVPAGGLNEKLFF. CDR3 coding DNA: TGTGCCAGCAGAGTACCCGCCGGAGGGTTGAATGAAAAACTGTTTTTT. Combining the CDR3 with reference TRBV28 and TRBJ1-4 gives the whole variable domain DVKVTQSSRYLVKRTGEKVFLECVQDMDHENMFWYRQDPGLGLRLIYFSYDVKMKEKGDIPEGYSVSREKKERFSLILESASTNQTSMYLCASRVPAGGLNEKLFFGSGTQLSVL.

CDR3 loop: CASSWGDRGRDTQYF. The CDR3 coding sequence is TGTGCCAGCAGTTGGGGAGACAGGGGGCGGGATACGCAGTATTTT. The chain is built from TRBV27 and TRBJ2-3; 10 nucleotides match TRBD1. This CDR3 comprises 15 residues. Germline trimming cut 4 bases from V and 6 bases from J; bases unmatched to any gene: 7. Germline values: CDR1 MNHEY, CDR2 SMNVEV (reference sequence).

The V gene is TRBV29-1, the J gene TRBJ2-3; 15 nucleotides agree with TRBD2. V gave up 6 bases and J gave up 0 bases; unmatched junction bases: 7. This CDR3 is built from 17 residues. CDR1 is SQVTM and CDR2 is ANQGSEA in the germline V gene. The chain's CDR3 is CSVRPGLAGGSTDTQYF. The DNA of the CDR3 is TGCAGCGTCCGCCCGGGACTAGCGGGAGGTAGCACAGATACGCAGTATTTT.

This chain links TRBV25-1 with TRBJ1-4; 11 bases are a match to TRBD1. The CDR3 loop spans 16 amino acids. J lost 11 bases, V lost 3 bases, and 11 bases had no gene match. The V gene's germline CDR1 is MGHDK and CDR2 SYGVNS. The CDR3 DNA follows: TGTGCCAGCAGTGACCCCGGGACAGGGGGAGTTGGGAAACTGTTTTTT. This encodes CASSDPGTGGVGKLFF.

The chain has TRBV28 and TRBJ2-3; no reliable D call. There are 12 residues in the CDR3. Trimming cost V 7 bases and J 6 bases, with 11 bases left between them. The germline V gene has CDR1 MDHEN and CDR2 SYDVKM. This CDR3 reads CASTLSTDTQYF. The CDR3 bases are TGTGCCAGCACCCTCTCTACGGATACGCAGTATTTT.

V and J are TRBV5-1 and TRBJ2-5, with 7 bases aligning to TRBD1. Germline CDR1 SGHRS, CDR2 YFSETQ. The V segment lost 5 bases and the J segment 5 bases; nucleotides outside the gene matches: 6. The CDR3 contains 13 residues. The CDR3 DNA follows: TGCGCCAGCAGACTGACAGGGCGGGAGACCCAGTACTTC. Protein product: CASRLTGRETQYF.

Of note for this clone: The sample has other DNA sequences that encode this CDR3 too. The chain couples TRBV28 to TRBJ2-7, with 9 bases lining up with TRBD1. The germline CDR1 and CDR2 sequences are MDHEN and SYDVKM. There are 15 residues in the CDR3. J gave up 4 bases and V 4 bases, and 8 bases lay outside the gene matches. The CDR3 sequence: CASSSPGQGTYEQYF. The CDR3 DNA sequence: TGTGCCAGCAGTTCACCGGGACAGGGTACTTACGAGCAGTACTTC.

The sample holds one count of this clone. CDR3 loop: CASSEHAGSGQETQYF. The CDR3 DNA sequence: TGTGCCAGCAGTGAACACGCGGGTAGTGGTCAAGAGACCCAGTACTTC. The V and J genes are TRBV6-1 and TRBJ2-5; the D gene is possibly TRBD2 (5 bases). Germline CDR1 and CDR2: MNHNS and SASEGT. This CDR3 comprises 16 residues. V dropped 2 bases and J dropped 2 bases, with 15 bases sitting between them.

The gene calls are TRBV5-6 and TRBJ1-2; 7 bases fit TRBD1. The CDR3 runs 15 residues. V lost 2 bases and J lost 4; bases outside the gene matches: 8. Germline V gene data show CDR1 as SGHDT and CDR2 as YYEEEE. The CDR3 protein is CASSFVGAGGYGYTF. The CDR3 DNA reads TGTGCCAGCAGCTTTGTTGGGGCAGGGGGCTATGGCTACACCTTC.

This rearrangement joins TRBV29-1 to TRBJ2-5; D is possibly TRBD2 (5 bases). CDR1 is SQVTM, CDR2 ANQGSEA, per germline. The CDR3 spans 13 residues. Trimming shortened V by 4 bases and J by 1 base, and 10 bases separated the two germline ends. This CDR3 reads CSVAKGVQETQYF. CDR3 sequence (DNA): TGCAGCGTTGCGAAGGGAGTCCAAGAGACCCAGTACTTC. Filled out from reference TRBV29-1 and TRBJ2-5, the complete variable domain reads SAVISQKPSRDICQRGTSLTIQCQVDSQVTMMFWYRQQPGQSLTLIATANQGSEATYESGFVIDKFPISRPNLTFSTLTVSNMSPEDSSIYLCSVAKGVQETQYFGPGTRLLVL.

This chain links TRBV5-1 with TRBJ2-1; 12 bases are a match to TRBD2. The germline gives CDR1 SGHRS, CDR2 YFSETQ. CDR3 length: 16 residues. V dropped 4 bases and J dropped 5; count of bases not matched to a gene: 7. CDR3 residues: CASSHQRTSGNNEQFF. As DNA, the CDR3 is TGCGCCAGCAGCCACCAAAGGACTAGCGGGAACAATGAGCAGTTCTTC.